The 14 T cell receptor beta chains given below trace back to one sample, sequenced in a study of beta chain features in type 1 diabetes. Expressed TCRB transcripts were sequenced because the isolated RNA had all been reverse transcribed beforehand. Measured with immunoSEQ multiplex PCR; TCRdb has only the in-frame clones, and not every one. The table has roughly 300,000 clones, approximately 8% seen once. Sequenced sample: central memory CD4+ T cells from blood. These receptors all come from a woman in her late teens or twenties in good health.

The sample holds a few counts of this clone. A read error is the likely source, as a far larger clone sits one nucleotide away. The chain is built from TRBV29-1 and TRBJ2-1; the D gene is possibly TRBD2 (7 bases). CDR1 and CDR2 (germline): SQVTM, ANQGSEA. V lost 3 bases and J lost 7, with 13 bases in between. This CDR3 has 13 amino acids. The CDR3 DNA reads as TGCAGCGTTGACGAGGGGGGGTGGAATGAGCAGTTCTTC. It encodes CSVDEGGWNEQFF.

This clone has just a few counts. This CDR3 is also generated by other DNA sequences in the sample. The chain couples TRBV28 to TRBJ2-1, with D uncertain. There are 12 residues in the CDR3. Per the germline V gene, CDR1 is MDHEN and CDR2 is SYDVKM. Trimming pared 1 base from V and 8 bases from J, leaving 6 bases between. CDR3 bases: TGTGCCAGCAGTTTATCCCTCCATGAGCAGTTCTTC. This gives the protein CASSLSLHEQFF.

This clone was counted only a few times. This clone may be a read error of a much larger clone one base away. The V and J genes are TRBV28 and TRBJ2-6; D is unresolved. Looked up from germline, CDR1 is MDHEN and CDR2 is SYDVKM. CDR3 length equals 14 residues. V was trimmed by 3 bases and J by 0 bases, leaving 3 bases between them. Here the CDR3 DNA reads TGTGCCAGCAGTTTCGACTCTGGGGCCAACGTCCTGACTTTC. This sequence encodes CASSFDSGANVLTF. Using reference TRBV28 and TRBJ2-6 for the parts outside the CDR3, the full variable domain is DVKVTQSSRYLVKRTGEKVFLECVQDMDHENMFWYRQDPGLGLRLIYFSYDVKMKEKGDIPEGYSVSREKKERFSLILESASTNQTSMYLCASSFDSGANVLTFGAGSRLTVL.

In this sample, this clone turned up many times. One base away lies a much larger clone, so this may be a sequencing read error. CDR3 residues: CASSFETSGANVLTF. In DNA form, the CDR3 reads TGTGCCAGCAGTTTCGAGACCTCTGGGGCCAACGTCCTGACTTTC. V and J are TRBV6-1 and TRBJ2-6; D remains unclear. CDR1 and CDR2 from the germline V gene are MNHNS and SASEGT. The CDR3 extends over 15 amino acids. Deletions cut 5 bases from V and 0 bases from J, with 8 bases between.

This clone was counted many times. The chain couples TRBV15 to TRBJ2-6; D gene uncertain. Trimming took 4 bases from V and 0 from J, leaving 7 bases between them. Germline V gene lookup returns CDR1 LNHNV and CDR2 YYDKDF (reference sequence). The CDR3 sequence is 15 residues long. The CDR3 protein is CATSKGLSGANVLTF. The CDR3 nucleotides are TGTGCCACCAGCAAGGGTCTCTCTGGGGCCAACGTCCTGACTTTC.

This clone showed up just a few times. The chain couples TRBV2 to TRBJ1-1; D unclear. Germline CDR1 is SNHLY and CDR2 is FYNNEI. V lost 8 bases and J 0 bases, leaving 10 bases between the germline ends. The CDR3 is 13 residues long. CDR3: CASHLTVNTEAFF. The CDR3 DNA sequence: TGTGCCAGCCATCTTACAGTGAACACTGAAGCTTTCTTT.

The chain links TRBV27 to TRBJ2-3, with 7 bases matching TRBD1. The CDR3 has 16 residues. Germline values: CDR1 MNHEY, CDR2 SMNVEV (reference sequence). Trimming cost V 4 bases and J 3 bases; bases outside gene matches: 10. The CDR3 spells CASSSYRGWSTDTQYF. CDR3 DNA: TGTGCCAGCAGTTCTTACAGGGGATGGAGTACAGATACGCAGTATTTT.

V and J are TRBV28 and TRBJ2-2; D is unresolved. This CDR3 is built from 15 residues. Between the trimmed V and J ends, which lost 7 bases and 5 bases, there was a span of 17 bases. The germline CDR1 and CDR2 sequences are MDHEN and SYDVKM. The CDR3 region is CASTPPRVVTGELFF. CDR3 bases: TGTGCCAGCACTCCCCCCCGGGTTGTGACCGGGGAGCTGTTTTTT.

A few counts support this clone. The gene calls are TRBV11-3 and TRBJ2-1, with D perhaps matching TRBD1 or TRBD2 (6 bases each). This CDR3 has 14 residues. Germline V gene lookup returns CDR1 SGHNT and CDR2 YENEEA. The V and J ends lost 1 base and 10 bases respectively, with 14 bases between them. The CDR3 is CASSLVPVGGEQFF. The CDR3 region has the DNA TGTGCCAGCAGCTTAGTCCCTGTGGGGGGCGAGCAGTTCTTC.

This chain connects TRBV18 to TRBJ1-2, with unresolved D. CDR1 is KGHSH, CDR2 LQKENI, per germline. V dropped 0 bases and J dropped 8 bases, with 13 bases sitting between them. This CDR3 spans 14 amino acids. CDR3 region: CASSPPSEVLGYTF. CDR3 DNA: TGTGCCAGCTCACCACCCAGTGAGGTTCTCGGCTACACCTTC.

This clone was observed a few times. The CDR3, as DNA: TGTGCCAGCAGTTTAAGGGCACAGGACACTGAAGCTTTCTTT. The encoded protein is CASSLRAQDTEAFF. This chain links TRBV28 with TRBJ1-1; D possibly corresponds to TRBD1 (5 bases). Between the trimmed V and J ends, which lost 2 bases and 3 bases, there was a span of 10 bases. Germline CDR1 MDHEN, CDR2 SYDVKM. The length of the CDR3 is 14 residues.

This clone was picked up a small number of times. V gene TRBV7-2 combines with J gene TRBJ1-3; 9 nucleotides line up with TRBD1. This CDR3 has 15 residues. Germline V CDR1 and CDR2: SGHTA, FQGNSA. Trimming removed 6 bases from V and 3 bases from J; junction bases left unmatched: 6. CDR3 in DNA: TGTGCCAGCAGATCGGACAGGGGAGTTGGAAACACCATATATTTT. Translation: CASRSDRGVGNTIYF.

This clone has a count of ten or more. This sample includes further DNA sequences coding for the same CDR3. The V gene is TRBV7-2, the J gene TRBJ2-7, with a tentative D call TRBD1 (5 bases). The V and J ends lost 4 bases and 3 bases respectively, with 7 bases between them. The CDR3 totals 12 residues. CDR1 SGHTA and CDR2 FQGNSA come from the germline V gene. CDR3 loop: CASSSTGYEQYF. The CDR3 DNA reads TGTGCCAGCAGCTCCACAGGCTACGAGCAGTACTTC.

The genes are TRBV6-5 and TRBJ1-5; no reliable D call. Trimming shortened V by 4 bases and J by 7 bases, and 14 bases separated the two germline ends. Germline V gene data show CDR1 as MNHEY and CDR2 as SVGAGI. The CDR3 contains 14 residues. In DNA, the CDR3 is TGTGCCAGCAGTTTGTCGGAAAGACGCCAGCCCCAGCATTTT. Protein sequence: CASSLSERRQPQHF.